This entry features one T cell receptor beta chain sequence. Its specificity is unknown. The treatment was: approximately nine-day PBMC culture with coronavirus spike peptide pools or control peptides (ViraFEST assay). ViraFEST used peptide pools to expand antigen-specific T cells, then sequenced TCRs. Peptide pools at 9.5 to 10 ug/ml stimulated about 1.8 million PBMCs per well with 10 IU/ml IL-2. The CDR3 is 14 amino acids. V lost 6 bases to trimming and J lost 5 bases; unmatched junction nucleotides: 7. CDR1 and CDR2 from the germline V gene are MNHGY and SVAAGI. This sample was taken from a study of vaccination and CD4 T cells after COVID-19. At the level of the study: Typically, post-vaccine samples were obtained a median roughly 70 days after dose two, within a range of 14 to 241.

Sequence data for DNA of cultured CD4+ T cells were generated by the Oncomine TCR Beta short-read assay. TCRdb re-analysed the PCR reads in MiXCR, keeping a single row per CDR3 protein. The sample has more than 9,000 distinct CDR3 sequences; around 55% are singletons. General study points: Convalescent patients' median share of reactive clones seen only post-vaccination was about 86%.

The rearrangement uses TRBV6-9 and TRBJ2-5, with 9 bases aligning to TRBD1. The sample consisted of CD4+ T cells from blood, cultured in vitro. The sequence came from a human donor who had recovered from COVID-19. The DNA for the CDR3 is TGTGCCAGCAGCGATACAGGGGGCGGGGAGACCCAGTACTTC. This codes for CASSDTGGGETQYF.